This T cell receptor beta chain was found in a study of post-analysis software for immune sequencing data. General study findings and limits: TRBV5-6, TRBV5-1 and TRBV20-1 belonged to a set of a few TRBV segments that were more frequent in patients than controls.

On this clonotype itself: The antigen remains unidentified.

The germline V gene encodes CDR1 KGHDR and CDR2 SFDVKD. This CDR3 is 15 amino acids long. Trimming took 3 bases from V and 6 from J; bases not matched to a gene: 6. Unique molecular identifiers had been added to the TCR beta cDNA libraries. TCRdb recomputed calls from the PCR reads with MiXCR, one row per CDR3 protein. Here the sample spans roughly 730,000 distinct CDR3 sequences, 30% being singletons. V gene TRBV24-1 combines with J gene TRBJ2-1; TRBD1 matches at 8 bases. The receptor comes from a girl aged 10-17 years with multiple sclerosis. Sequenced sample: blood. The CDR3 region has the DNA TGTGCCACCAGTGATCCCGGACAGGGCGGCAATGAGCAGTTCTTC. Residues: CATSDPGQGGNEQFF.